These 5 T cell receptor beta chains originate from one sample sequenced in a study of T-cell reconstitution after alpha-beta-depleted transplantation in children. Researchers prepared the TCRbeta library using unique molecular identifiers, the study reports. One entry per CDR3 protein results from TCRdb running MiXCR on the PCR reads. Of hundreds of thousands of distinct CDR3 sequences listed, approximately 8.4% are singletons. Specimen: PBMCs, mostly from graft donor cells, collected 360 days after TCRalphabeta/CD19-depleted stem cell transplant. All receptors come from a male patient between 2 and 10 years old who had a stem cell transplant for acute myeloid leukemia, so the T cells may come from the graft donor.

With respect to this clonotype: This may arise from a read error, as a much more abundant clone is one base away. J is TRBJ1-2 and V is TRBV7-2, with 9 bases that match TRBD1. The V segment lost 6 bases and the J segment 6 bases; nucleotides outside the gene matches: 2. CDR1 and CDR2 from the germline V gene are SGHTA and FQGNSA. The length of the CDR3 is 12 residues. CDR3 nucleotides: TGTGCCAGCAGTGGGACAGGGCATGGCTACACCTTC. The encoded protein is CASSGTGHGYTF.

The rearrangement joins TRBV5-1 to TRBJ2-1; the D gene could be TRBD1 or TRBD2 (5 bases each). The CDR3 covers 21 residues. The V and J ends lost 1 base and 3 bases respectively, with 29 bases between them. The germline gives CDR1 SGHRS, CDR2 YFSETQ. In DNA, the CDR3 is TGCGCCAGCAGCTTGCCCCTTCTTTCCCGGGACGGATATGAAATCTACAATGAGCAGTTCTTC. This encodes CASSLPLLSRDGYEIYNEQFF.

The chain recombines TRBV12-3 or TRBV12-4 with TRBJ1-6; weak D call: TRBD1 (6 bases). CDR3 length: 17 residues. Trimming cost V 2 bases and J 9 bases, with 20 bases left between them. For the CDR3, the DNA is TGTGCCAGCAGTTTAAGGGTCCTGGGGGCAGGGAGTTCACCCCTCCACTTT. Translated, it gives CASSLRVLGAGSSPLHF.

The table lists this clonotype with a few counts. The chain couples TRBV29-1 to TRBJ2-4; 8 nucleotides line up with TRBD2. V lost 6 bases, J lost 0 bases, and 10 bases stayed unmatched. The CDR3 is made up of 16 amino acids. From germline, CDR1 is SQVTM and CDR2 ANQGSEA. In DNA, the CDR3 is TGCAGCGTGGTCAGCGGGAGAGGGCTAGCCAAAAACATTCAGTACTTC. As protein: CSVVSGRGLAKNIQYF.

V and J are TRBV20-1 and TRBJ2-3, with 8 bases lining up with TRBD2. V shed 7 bases, J shed 3 bases, and the junction held 6 bases outside the gene matches. This CDR3 spans 13 amino acids. CDR1 DFQATT and CDR2 SNEGSKA come from the germline V gene (reference sequence). The CDR3 region has the DNA TGCAGTGTGGGCGGGAGGTTTACAGATACGCAGTATTTT. Amino acids: CSVGGRFTDTQYF.